The 6 T cell receptor beta chains below all came from one sample that was sequenced in a study of blood T cell repertoires in COVID-19 (dated by TCRdb to the early 2020s). Library preparation was by the immunoSEQ multiplex PCR assay. Here the immuneACCESS table is served through TCRdb, limited to in-frame sequences with V and J called. Missing clones are a known gap in these copies; in checked studies unresolved V genes cover under half, and the rest lacks a known reason. A total of fewer than 110,000 clones appear in this sample, around nine tenths of them only once. The ten largest clones take up around 3.3% of the sample. The sample taken for sequencing was peripheral blood. Receptor source: a man aged 50 to 60 in a cohort sampled during active COVID-19.

The chain links TRBV15 to TRBJ1-1, with D unresolved. Germline V gene lookup returns CDR1 LNHNV and CDR2 YYDKDF (reference sequence). This CDR3 region has 14 residues. The V gene lost 0 bases and the J gene lost 3 bases, with 8 bases spanning the gap. CDR3 region: CATSRDGEDTEAFF. CDR3 in DNA: TGTGCCACCAGCAGAGACGGGGAGGACACTGAAGCTTTCTTT. Using reference TRBV15 and TRBJ1-1 for the parts outside the CDR3, the full variable domain is DAMVIQNPRYQVTQFGKPVTLSCSQTLNHNVMYWYQQKSSQAPKLLFHYYDKDFNNEADTPDNFQSRRPNTSFCFLDIRSPGLGDTAMYLCATSRDGEDTEAFFGQGTRLTVV.

The chain couples TRBV25-1 to TRBJ1-2; D is possibly TRBD1 (6 bases). This CDR3 is built from 15 residues. V dropped 4 bases and J dropped 4 bases, with 16 bases sitting between them. Germline CDR1 reads MGHDK; CDR2 reads SYGVNS. The DNA of the CDR3 is TGTGCCAGCAGTGGCATCTTGGGCAGGGGCTATGGCTACACCTTC. It specifies CASSGILGRGYGYTF.

As for this clone: Relative to the germline gene, one junction end is altered; a read error may explain this. The rearrangement uses TRBV7-2 and TRBJ2-1, with 16 positions matching TRBD2. The CDR3 sequence is 16 residues long. The germline V gene encodes CDR1 SGHTA and CDR2 FQGNSA. Here the CDR3 reads CASSVAGTSGGGEQFF. CDR3 in DNA: TGTGCCAGCAGCGTAGCGGGGACTAGCGGGGGGGGCGAGCAGTTCTTC. The full variable domain, its missing parts supplied by reference TRBV7-2 and TRBJ2-1, is GAGVSQSPSNKVTEKGKDVELRCDPISGHTALYWYRQSLGQGLEFLIYFQGNSAPDKSGLPSDRFSAERTGGSVSTLTIQRTQQEDSAVYLCASSVAGTSGGGEQFFGPGTRLTVL.

The chain has TRBV5-4 and TRBJ1-2, with a weak D call TRBD1 (5 bases). Trimming cost V 5 bases and J 2 bases, with 10 bases left between them. The CDR3 runs 13 residues. The germline V gene has CDR1 SGHNT and CDR2 YYREEE (reference sequence). This chain's CDR3 is CASRLGQNYGYTF. The DNA of the CDR3 is TGTGCCAGCAGGCTGGGGCAGAACTATGGCTACACCTTC.

CDR3 coding DNA: TGTGCCAGCAGCCAACGGGTCGGAGTACTAGGGAAACTGTTTTTT. This sequence encodes CASSQRVGVLGKLFF. This chain joins TRBV3-1 (or the pseudogene TRBV3-2) and TRBJ1-4, with D unresolved. The CDR3 is 15 amino acids. The germline gives CDR1 LGHDT, CDR2 YNNKEL (reference sequence). The V end was cut by 2 bases, the J end by 11 bases, with 18 bases between.

The V gene is TRBV3-1 (or the pseudogene TRBV3-2), the J gene TRBJ1-2, with unresolved D. Trimming shortened V by 0 bases and J by 0 bases, and 8 bases separated the two germline ends. Germline values: CDR1 LGHDT, CDR2 YNNKEL (reference sequence). The CDR3 sequence is 15 residues long. The CDR3 loop reads CASSQDLLANYGYTF. Here the CDR3 DNA reads TGTGCCAGCAGCCAAGATCTCTTAGCTAACTATGGCTACACCTTC.